Listed here are 31 T cell receptor beta chains from one sample, sequenced in a study of neurological immune-mediated disorders. TCRdb recomputed calls from the 5' RACE reads with MiXCR, one row per CDR3 protein. The table shows some 65,000 distinct CDR3 sequences, with 5.2% occurring only once. The sequencing input was PBMCs. Receptors were obtained from a woman aged 25-40 years with multiple sclerosis.

Ten or more counts support this clonotype. J is TRBJ1-1 and V is TRBV20-1; D perhaps matches TRBD1 (6 bases). Trimming pared 1 base from V and 6 bases from J, leaving 15 bases between. Germline CDR1 reads DFQATT; CDR2 reads SNEGSKA (reference sequence). This CDR3 is built from 14 residues. The CDR3 coding sequence is TGCAGTGCTAGAGGTCAGGCCAAGGGGGCTGAAGCTTTCTTT. This sequence encodes CSARGQAKGAEAFF.

Of note for this clonotype: This may stem from a read error, because a much larger clone lies one nucleotide away. The rearrangement joins TRBV9 to TRBJ2-3, with TRBD2 matching over 8 bases. The CDR3 contains 15 residues. V shed 0 bases and J 5 bases; nucleotides not matched to a gene: 5. Germline CDR1 reads SGDLS; CDR2 reads YYNGEE. CDR3 protein: CASSVAGGMGDTQYF. Here the CDR3 DNA reads TGTGCCAGCAGCGTAGCGGGGGGGATGGGAGATACGCAGTATTTT.

In this sample, this clonotype turned up a few times. The chain is built from TRBV20-1 and TRBJ2-3; tentatively, D is TRBD2 (5 bases). This CDR3 comprises 13 residues. V was trimmed by 3 bases and J by 4 bases, leaving 11 bases between them. In germline, CDR1 is DFQATT, CDR2 SNEGSKA (reference sequence). In DNA form, the CDR3 reads TGCAGTGCTAGCGCTAGCTCGGCAGATACGCAGTATTTT. Its protein product is CSASASSADTQYF.

This clonotype has a count of ten or more. The chain combines TRBV5-5 with TRBJ2-7, with D perhaps assigned TRBD1 or TRBD2 (5 bases each). V lost 4 bases, J lost 4 bases, and 18 bases lay in between. Germline V gives CDR1 SGHKS, CDR2 YYEKEE (reference sequence). The CDR3 has 15 amino acids. The CDR3 sequence: CASSPKDRGWYEQYF. In DNA form, the CDR3 reads TGTGCCAGCAGCCCCAAAGATCGGGGCTGGTACGAGCAGTACTTC.

This clonotype was detected only a few times. One end of the junction varies from germline; a read error may be responsible. This sequence joins TRBV3-1 and TRBJ1-6; 9 bases are shared with TRBD1. This CDR3 spans 16 amino acids. Germline V gene lookup returns CDR1 LGHDT and CDR2 YNNKEL (reference sequence). The CDR3, as DNA: TGTGCCAGCAGCCAGGGACAGGGTTTCTATAATTCACCCCTCAACTTT. Protein: CASSQGQGFYNSPLNF.

This clonotype was seen a handful of times. The chain is built from TRBV29-1 and TRBJ2-2; perhaps TRBD1 as D (6 bases). Trimming took off 2 bases at V and 6 bases at J, with 7 bases between the two ends. CDR3 length: 12 residues. Germline loops: CDR1 SQVTM, CDR2 ANQGSEA. The CDR3, as DNA: TGCAGCGTTGAAAAGGGGGCCGGGGAGCTGTTTTTT. It codes for CSVEKGAGELFF.

V usage is TRBV3-1 and J usage is TRBJ2-5; D is undetermined. In germline, CDR1 is LGHDT, CDR2 YNNKEL (reference sequence). V was pared by 5 bases and J by 2 bases, with 6 bases between. The CDR3 spans 12 residues. CDR3: CASSKAQETQYF. The CDR3 nucleotides read TGTGCCAGCAGCAAGGCACAAGAGACCCAGTACTTC.

In its sample, this clonotype was seen many times. J is TRBJ2-7 and V is TRBV20-1; D may match TRBD1 or TRBD2 (5 bases each). The CDR3 length is 14 residues. Trimming removed 7 bases from V and 1 base from J, with 17 bases in between. Germline values: CDR1 DFQATT, CDR2 SNEGSKA (reference sequence). The CDR3 DNA reads as TGCAGTGTAACCGGGACCGCGACGTCCTACGAGCAGTACTTC. As protein: CSVTGTATSYEQYF.

There are many counts of this clonotype. The rearrangement joins TRBV5-1 to TRBJ2-2; tentative D call: TRBD2 (5 bases). Trimming removed 4 bases at V and 5 bases at J, with 15 bases between. The CDR3 consists of 15 residues. Looked up from germline, CDR1 is SGHRS and CDR2 is YFSETQ. The CDR3 DNA is TGCGCCAGCAGCCCGGGTGAGGGCCGGACCGGGGAGCTGTTTTTT. It codes for CASSPGEGRTGELFF.

This clonotype showed up many times. The chain joins TRBV7-2 to TRBJ1-2; D remains unclear. The CDR3 has 15 residues. Germline V lookup: CDR1 SGHTA, CDR2 FQGNSA. Between the trimmed V and J ends, which lost 6 bases and 4 bases, there was a span of 18 bases. The CDR3 DNA reads as TGTGCCAGCAGTCAGGACCGGAGCTTTGTCTATGGCTACACCTTC. Translated: CASSQDRSFVYGYTF.

CDR3 nucleotides: TGCGCCAGCAGCTTGGCGACTAGCGGAAGCGCAGATACGCAGTATTTT. It yields the protein CASSLATSGSADTQYF. The chain combines TRBV5-1 with TRBJ2-3; the match to TRBD2 covers 9 bases. CDR1 is SGHRS and CDR2 is YFSETQ in the germline V gene. J lost 4 bases, V lost 0 bases, and 6 bases had no gene match. The length of the CDR3 is 16 residues.

Ten or more counts support this clonotype. This chain connects TRBV2 to TRBJ1-1, with 7 bases lining up with TRBD1. Per germline, CDR1 SNHLY and CDR2 FYNNEI. V shed 4 bases and J 4 bases; nucleotides not matched to a gene: 0. CDR3 length: 12 residues. The CDR3 is CASSAGGTEAFF. For the CDR3, the DNA is TGTGCCAGCAGTGCAGGGGGCACTGAAGCTTTCTTT.

This clonotype occurred a few times. DNA of the CDR3: TGTGCCAGCAGCTACCGGACTAGCGGGGGGGCGCTTGGTGAGCAGTTCTTC. Amino acids: CASSYRTSGGALGEQFF. The chain links TRBV11-2 to TRBJ2-1, with 15 nucleotides matching TRBD2. Losses at the gene ends were 4 bases for V and 9 bases for J; bases not matched to a gene: 10. The CDR3 is made up of 17 amino acids. CDR1 is SGHAT and CDR2 is FQNNGV in the germline V gene.

This clonotype appeared many times. This chain joins TRBV12-3 or TRBV12-4 and TRBJ1-2; D is unclear. CDR3 size: 15 residues. The V and J ends lost 5 bases and 4 bases respectively, with 17 bases between them. The CDR3 nucleotides are TGTGCCAGCAGTGGACGGTCGGACCTAGTCTATGGCTACACCTTC. Amino acids: CASSGRSDLVYGYTF.

This clonotype was recorded at least ten times. This chain connects TRBV7-9 to TRBJ1-2, with a weak D call TRBD1 (6 bases). The V gene's germline CDR1 is SEHNR and CDR2 FQNEAQ (reference sequence). The CDR3 has 13 amino acids. Deletions cut 3 bases from V and 3 bases from J, with 8 bases between. CDR3 sequence: CASSLAGDYGYTF. The CDR3 nucleotides are TGTGCCAGCAGCTTGGCAGGGGACTATGGCTACACCTTC.

This clonotype showed up just a few times. This rearrangement joins TRBV7-9 to TRBJ2-3; D not certain. Germline CDR1 reads SEHNR; CDR2 reads FQNEAQ (reference sequence). V shed 5 bases and J shed 5 bases, with 17 bases lying between them. The CDR3 loop spans 15 amino acids. CDR3 residues: CASSPYRGPGDTQYF. CDR3 bases: TGTGCCAGCAGCCCCTATCGTGGGCCAGGAGATACGCAGTATTTT.

This clonotype was detected many times. This chain links TRBV5-6 with TRBJ1-6; TRBD1 aligns across 8 bases. Germline V gene sequence: CDR1 SGHDT, CDR2 YYEEEE. Unmatched junction bases numbered 4, after V lost 4 bases and J lost 10 bases. The CDR3 consists of 13 residues. The CDR3: CASSGQGASPLHF. The CDR3 DNA reads TGTGCCAGCAGCGGGCAGGGGGCCTCACCCCTCCACTTT.

This clonotype was recorded many times. The chain recombines TRBV7-8 with TRBJ2-3; 10 bases agree with TRBD2. The germline gives CDR1 SGHVS, CDR2 FQNEAQ. This CDR3 has 16 amino acids. Trimming took 5 bases from V and 1 from J; bases not matched to a gene: 6. The CDR3 here is CASSPPSGSRTDTQYF. CDR3 in DNA: TGTGCCAGCAGCCCACCTAGCGGGAGTCGCACAGATACGCAGTATTTT. Full variable domain (outside the CDR3, taken from reference TRBV7-8 and TRBJ2-3): GAGVSQSPRYKVAKRGQDVALRCDPISGHVSLFWYQQALGQGPEFLTYFQNEAQLDKSGLPSDRFFAERPEGSVSTLKIQRTQQEDSAVYLCASSPPSGSRTDTQYFGPGTRLTVL.

This clonotype was recorded only once. A much larger clone lies one base from this, so it may be a read error. V is TRBV20-1 and J is TRBJ2-5; a possible D gene is TRBD1 (6 bases). The CDR3 runs to 13 residues. Germline loops: CDR1 DFQATT, CDR2 SNEGSKA (reference sequence). The V end was cut by 4 bases, the J end by 3 bases, with 12 bases between. The CDR3 DNA follows: TGCAGTGCTAAAGACAGGACCAAAGAGACCCAGTACTTC. Protein product: CSAKDRTKETQYF.

This clonotype has ten or more counts. The CDR3 protein is CSVAGMQGNTIYF. CDR3 DNA: TGCAGCGTTGCTGGGATGCAAGGAAACACCATATATTTT. This chain joins TRBV29-1 and TRBJ1-3, with D hard to call. The CDR3 spans 13 residues. Germline V CDR1 and CDR2: SQVTM, ANQGSEA. The germline V and J ends were trimmed by 4 bases and 4 bases, with 11 bases remaining between them.

This clonotype showed up just a few times. One end of the junction fails to match germline, which may point to a read error. The CDR3 nucleotides read TGTGCCAGCAGCTTGGGACAGCTGGGGAATTCACCCCTCAACTTT. Translation gives CASSLGQLGNSPLNF. The V gene is TRBV11-2, the J gene TRBJ1-6, with TRBD1 matching 7 bases. Germline CDR1 is SGHAT and CDR2 is FQNNGV. The CDR3 loop spans 15 amino acids. Together with reference TRBV11-2 and TRBJ1-6, the CDR3 gives the full variable domain: EAGVAQSPRYKIIEKRQSVAFWCNPISGHATLYWYQQILGQGPKLLIQFQNNGVVDDSQLPKDRFSAERLKGVDSTLKIQPAKLEDSAVYLCASSLGQLGNSPLNFGNGTRLTVT.

There are a few counts of this clonotype. The chain joins TRBV6-6 to TRBJ1-6; a weak D match, TRBD1 (5 bases). Germline V gene sequence: CDR1 MNHNY, CDR2 SVGAGI (reference sequence). V lost 5 bases and J lost 8, with 16 bases in between. The CDR3 consists of 15 residues. The CDR3 DNA is TGTGCCAGCAGTCCTACGAAGGGGAATCATTCACCCCTCCACTTT. Translating gives CASSPTKGNHSPLHF.

This clonotype was found many times. The rearrangement joins TRBV5-6 to TRBJ2-5, with 8 nucleotides matching TRBD2. The CDR3 has 14 amino acids. J was trimmed by 1 base and V by 4 bases; bases with no gene match: 3. Germline values: CDR1 SGHDT, CDR2 YYEEEE. CDR3 sequence: CASSAGTSQETQYF. The DNA of the CDR3 is TGTGCCAGCAGCGCCGGGACTAGCCAAGAGACCCAGTACTTC.

This clonotype came up many times. The genes are TRBV7-6 and TRBJ1-4, with TRBD1 matching over 8 bases. V was pared by 0 bases and J by 11 bases, with 14 bases of the junction left unmatched. From germline, CDR1 is SGHVS and CDR2 FNYEAQ. There are 17 residues in the CDR3. The DNA for the CDR3 is TGTGCCAGCAGCTTAGCCCTTTCAGGACAGGGAGTTGGCAAACTGTTTTTT. Amino acids: CASSLALSGQGVGKLFF.

This clonotype was counted many times. The V gene is TRBV28, the J gene TRBJ1-3, with D uncertain. V shed 5 bases and J shed 0 bases, with 11 bases lying between them. This CDR3 region has 15 residues. From germline, CDR1 is MDHEN and CDR2 SYDVKM. CDR3 nucleotides: TGTGCCAGCAGTCTCCCGACGGGCTCTGGAAACACCATATATTTT. Its protein is CASSLPTGSGNTIYF. Drawing the rest from reference TRBV28 and TRBJ1-3, the complete variable domain is DVKVTQSSRYLVKRTGEKVFLECVQDMDHENMFWYRQDPGLGLRLIYFSYDVKMKEKGDIPEGYSVSREKKERFSLILESASTNQTSMYLCASSLPTGSGNTIYFGEGSWLTVV.

This clonotype has a count of ten or more. The chain joins TRBV5-1 to TRBJ1-5; a weak D match, TRBD1 (5 bases). V was cut by 4 bases and J by 6 bases, with 14 bases left in between. Germline V gives CDR1 SGHRS, CDR2 YFSETQ. This CDR3 has 14 residues. The CDR3 sequence: CASSPGTGLQPQHF. The CDR3 nucleotides are TGCGCCAGCAGCCCCGGGACGGGGCTTCAGCCCCAGCATTTT.

This clonotype was observed a few times. The rearrangement uses TRBV6-5 and TRBJ1-1; unclear D gene. Germline V CDR1 and CDR2: MNHEY, SVGAGI. The CDR3 extends over 12 amino acids. Trimming took 0 bases from V and 6 from J, leaving 5 bases between them. The CDR3 bases are TGTGCCAGCAGTTACTCCCCTCCTGAAGCTTTCTTT. Protein sequence: CASSYSPPEAFF.

The chain couples TRBV7-2 to TRBJ2-1; D is perhaps TRBD2 (7 bases). CDR1 SGHTA and CDR2 FQGNSA come from the germline V gene. V was cut by 5 bases and J by 0 bases, with 20 bases left in between. The CDR3 totals 18 residues. CDR3 sequence reads: CASSPGLRGAGSYNEQFF. CDR3 coding DNA: TGTGCCAGCAGCCCGGGACTCCGGGGGGCGGGCTCCTACAATGAGCAGTTCTTC.

This chain uses TRBV5-1 with TRBJ1-2; maybe TRBD1 (6 bases). Germline values: CDR1 SGHRS, CDR2 YFSETQ. The CDR3 spans 15 residues. V lost 4 bases and J 3 bases, leaving 16 bases between the germline ends. The CDR3 spells CASSPTTGQDYGYTF. CDR3 coding DNA: TGCGCCAGCAGCCCTACGACGGGACAAGACTATGGCTACACCTTC.

The table lists this clonotype with many counts. The germline gene is not matched at one end of the junction; a read error may be the cause. The V gene is TRBV10-1, the J gene TRBJ2-1, with D possibly being TRBD2 (5 bases). Germline V gives CDR1 WNHNN, CDR2 SYGVQD (reference sequence). This CDR3 has 14 residues. CDR3 region: CASSDSRGGNEQFF. For the CDR3, the DNA is TGCGCCAGTAGTGATTCCAGAGGAGGTAATGAGCAGTTCTTC.

The sample holds many counts of this clonotype. The chain uses TRBV28 and TRBJ2-7; 8 bases are shared with TRBD1. Trimming took 6 bases from V and 1 from J; bases not matched to a gene: 8. This CDR3 has 15 residues. Germline-derived CDR1 and CDR2 are MDHEN and SYDVKM. The CDR3 coding sequence is TGTGCCAGCAGCTCTACAGGGGGGTTTTCCTACGAGCAGTACTTC. Its translation is CASSSTGGFSYEQYF.